Below are 11 T cell receptor beta chains sequenced from a single sample in a study of CD8+ T cells in alopecia areata. Extraction and reverse transcription of RNA yielded cDNA as the sequencing template. Clones were sequenced by immunoSEQ multiplex PCR, and TCRdb holds only the in-frame ones, with some missing. The table shows 150,000 to 200,000 clones, with 58% occurring only once. Treatment: oral pan-JAK inhibitor, 5-10 mg twice daily. Sequenced here: CD4+ T cells sorted from blood, sampled at week 24, from a patient treated with tofacitinib. These receptors came from a human donor with alopecia areata.

The chain combines TRBV6-5 with TRBJ2-1, with 10 bases fitting TRBD1. Germline values: CDR1 MNHEY, CDR2 SVGAGI. The CDR3 covers 14 residues. J gave up 10 bases and V 2 bases, and 5 bases lay outside the gene matches. CDR3 nucleotides: TGTGCCAGCAGTTACGGGACAGGGGAGTACGAGCAGTTCTTC. Translated: CASSYGTGEYEQFF.

This clone was seen only a few times. This chain links TRBV10-3 with TRBJ1-2; maybe TRBD1 (6 bases). CDR3 size: 14 residues. Trimming took 6 bases from V and 0 from J, leaving 11 bases between them. Germline V gives CDR1 ENHRY, CDR2 SYGVKD. CDR3 loop: CAISTTGTNYGYTF. The CDR3, as DNA: TGTGCCATCAGCACGACAGGTACTAACTATGGCTACACCTTC.

This chain connects TRBV5-6 to TRBJ2-1; D may be TRBD2 (6 bases). V was trimmed by 2 bases and J by 9 bases, leaving 15 bases between them. Per the germline V gene, CDR1 is SGHDT and CDR2 is YYEEEE. The CDR3 is 14 residues long. CDR3 sequence reads: CASSFGTEEGEQFF. In DNA form, the CDR3 reads TGTGCCAGCAGCTTTGGGACGGAGGAGGGTGAGCAGTTCTTC.

The V call is TRBV7-9, the J call TRBJ2-5; the D gene is possibly TRBD1 (5 bases). Germline-derived CDR1 and CDR2 are SEHNR and FQNEAQ (reference sequence). V lost 5 bases, J lost 1 base, and 8 bases lay in between. The CDR3 runs 13 residues. CDR3 amino acids: CASSADTQETQYF. CDR3 coding DNA: TGTGCCAGCAGCGCGGACACCCAAGAGACCCAGTACTTC.

This clone was detected a few times. The rearrangement joins TRBV7-2 to TRBJ2-1, with 10 nucleotides matching TRBD1. The J segment lost 1 base and the V segment lost 1 base, leaving 7 bases of the junction unmatched. Per germline, CDR1 SGHTA and CDR2 FQGNSA. The CDR3 loop spans 18 amino acids. CDR3 DNA sequence: TGTGCCAGCAGCTTAGACTTCTCGGGACAGGGGTCCTACAATGAGCAGTTCTTC. Its protein product is CASSLDFSGQGSYNEQFF.

This clone was observed a handful of times. The chain has TRBV7-9 and TRBJ2-7; 10 bases align to TRBD2. Germline CDR1 SEHNR, CDR2 FQNEAQ (reference sequence). The CDR3 is 15 residues long. V trimming: 2 bases; J trimming: 5 bases; junction bases outside the gene matches: 6. CDR3 sequence reads: CASSLSAGGPHEQYF. The DNA for the CDR3 is TGTGCCAGCAGCTTATCAGCGGGAGGGCCGCACGAGCAGTACTTC.

The genes are TRBV6-6 and TRBJ1-1; TRBD1 might be the D (6 bases). The V gene lost 8 bases and the J gene lost 1 base, with 14 bases spanning the gap. The germline gives CDR1 MNHNY, CDR2 SVGAGI (reference sequence). The CDR3 has 14 residues. CDR3 residues: CASLMWGANTEAFF. The CDR3 DNA reads TGTGCCAGCCTGATGTGGGGGGCGAACACTGAAGCTTTCTTT.

This rearrangement joins TRBV5-1 to TRBJ2-3; either TRBD1 or TRBD2 may supply D (5 bases each). The CDR3 runs 16 residues. Germline lookup yields CDR1 SGHRS and CDR2 YFSETQ. The V end lost 0 bases, the J end lost 1 base, and 12 bases lay between the germline ends. The CDR3 region is CASSLVRDGGTDTQYF. CDR3 bases: TGCGCCAGCAGCTTGGTCCGGGACGGGGGCACAGATACGCAGTATTTT. The full variable domain, with the rest looked up from reference TRBV5-1 and TRBJ2-3, is KAGVTQTPRYLIKTRGQQVTLSCSPISGHRSVSWYQQTPGQGLQFLFEYFSETQRNKGNFPGRFSGRQFSNSRSEMNVSTLELGDSALYLCASSLVRDGGTDTQYFGPGTRLTVL.

V is TRBV4-1 and J is TRBJ1-2; 10 bases fit TRBD1. This CDR3 contains 15 residues. Trimming took 2 bases from V and 4 from J; bases not matched to a gene: 4. Germline loops: CDR1 MGHRA, CDR2 YSYEKL. CDR3 nucleotides: TGCGCCAGCAGCCAACTTGACAGGGGGCCCTATGGCTACACCTTC. Encoded protein: CASSQLDRGPYGYTF.

The J gene is TRBJ2-5, the V gene TRBV6-5; 11 nucleotides match TRBD2. In germline, CDR1 is MNHEY, CDR2 SVGAGI. J lost 6 bases, V lost 6 bases, and 6 bases had no gene match. The CDR3 has 14 residues. The DNA of the CDR3 is TGTGCCAGCAGACCAACTAGCGGGAGAAAGACCCAGTACTTC. Amino acids: CASRPTSGRKTQYF.

The V gene is TRBV19, the J gene TRBJ1-3; the D is unclear. In germline, CDR1 is LNHDA, CDR2 SQIVND (reference sequence). The CDR3 sequence is 14 residues long. Trimming took 9 bases from V and 0 from J, leaving 12 bases between them. The chain's CDR3 is CASQQRSSGNTIYF. The CDR3 DNA reads as TGTGCCAGCCAACAAAGAAGCTCTGGAAACACCATATATTTT.